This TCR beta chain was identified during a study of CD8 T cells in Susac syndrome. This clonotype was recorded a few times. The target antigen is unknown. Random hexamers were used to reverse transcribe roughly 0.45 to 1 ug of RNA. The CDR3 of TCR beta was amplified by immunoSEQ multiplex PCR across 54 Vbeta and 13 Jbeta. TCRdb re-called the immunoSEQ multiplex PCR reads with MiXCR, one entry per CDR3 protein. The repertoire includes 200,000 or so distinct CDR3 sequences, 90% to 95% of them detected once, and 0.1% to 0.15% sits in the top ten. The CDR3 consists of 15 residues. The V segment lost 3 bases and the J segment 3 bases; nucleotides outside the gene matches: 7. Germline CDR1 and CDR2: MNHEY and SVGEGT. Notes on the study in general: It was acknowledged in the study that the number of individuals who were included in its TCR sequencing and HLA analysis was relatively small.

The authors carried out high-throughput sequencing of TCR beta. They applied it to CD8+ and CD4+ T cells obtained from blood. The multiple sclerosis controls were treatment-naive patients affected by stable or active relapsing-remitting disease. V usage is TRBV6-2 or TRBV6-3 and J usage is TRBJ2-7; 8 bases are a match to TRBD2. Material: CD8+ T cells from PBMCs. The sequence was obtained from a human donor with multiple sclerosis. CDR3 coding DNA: TGTGCCAGCAGTTATTCGGGACTAGGTAGCTACGAGCAGTACTTC. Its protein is CASSYSGLGSYEQYF.